Listed below are T cell receptor beta chains from one sample, sequenced in a study of OX40 agonist ivuxolimab in advanced cancers. Method: immunoSEQ multiplex PCR; TCRdb's copy keeps in-frame clones and lacks some. The sample contains some 80,000 clones, around 94% of which appear only once. This specimen was CD4+ or CD8+ T cells sorted from blood, taken in a trial of the OX40 agonist ivuxolimab. The receptor set was obtained from an adult with an advanced solid tumor such as melanoma, head and neck, liver or kidney cancer. Each CDR3 is given with its conserved first and last residue. Each record gives: V gene, CDR3 length, J gene, CDR3 protein.

TRBV5-4	15	TRBJ2-5	CASSPQRGGEETQYF
TRBV30	13	TRBJ1-2	CASNSGQYGGYTF
TRBV30	13	TRBJ1-1	CAWSVQRETEAFF
TRBV5-4	17	TRBJ2-5	CASSLGSGLAVYGTQYF
TRBV28	12	TRBJ2-7	CASRGTGGEQYF
TRBV5-1	14	TRBJ2-5	CASSLSGNQETQYF
TRBV11-3	11	TRBJ2-1	CASRGYNEQFF
TRBV21-1	19	TRBJ2-3	CASSKGPSGREGSTDTQYF
TRBV10-3	12	TRBJ1-4	CAISESREKLFF
TRBV6-5	13	TRBJ1-2	CASRGQGREGYTF
TRBV7-8	13	TRBJ2-5	CASSSGFQETQYF
TRBV4-2	16	TRBJ2-1	CASSQAERGGRNEQFF
TRBV30	13	TRBJ2-7	CAWSPWGRYEQYF
TRBV14	15	TRBJ2-3	CASSQDIAGLDTQYF
TRBV5-4	13	TRBJ1-1	CASSLAGGRGAFF
TRBV30	19	TRBJ1-6	CAWSPTNLQGAAYNSPLHF
TRBV5-5	13	TRBJ1-3	CASSRASGNTIYF
TRBV2	12	TRBJ1-3	CASRESGNTIYF
TRBV6-5	14	TRBJ1-2	CASSTPLGPGGYTF
TRBV6-6	14	TRBJ1-1	CASSLPLWGTEAFF
TRBV30	13	TRBJ2-7	CAWSVNLQNEQYF
TRBV12-5	15	TRBJ1-2	CASGLVLGSAYGYTF